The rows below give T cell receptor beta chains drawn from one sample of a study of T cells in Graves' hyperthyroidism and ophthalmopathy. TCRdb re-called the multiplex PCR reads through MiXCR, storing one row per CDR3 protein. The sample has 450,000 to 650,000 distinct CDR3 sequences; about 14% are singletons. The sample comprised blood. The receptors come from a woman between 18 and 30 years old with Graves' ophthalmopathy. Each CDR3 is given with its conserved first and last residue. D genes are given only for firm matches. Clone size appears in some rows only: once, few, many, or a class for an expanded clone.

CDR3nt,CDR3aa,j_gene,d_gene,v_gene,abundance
TGTGCCAGTAGTACAGGGACAGGGGAGGGCGAAAAACTGTTTTTT,CASSTGTGEGEKLFF,TRBJ1-4,TRBD1,TRBV19,few
TGTGCCAGCAGCGTAACCATAGCGGGAGATCAGAATGAGCAGTTCTTC,CASSVTIAGDQNEQFF,TRBJ2-1,TRBD2,TRBV7-3,NA
TGCGCCAGCAGCGCGGCAGGGACAGGGGGCAGGCGTGGCTACACCTTC,CASSAAGTGGRRGYTF,TRBJ1-2,TRBD1,TRBV5-1,many
TGTGCCAGTACCCCTTGGGAGAACACCGGGGAGCTGTTTTTT,CASTPWENTGELFF,TRBJ2-2,NA,TRBV19,NA
TGTGCCAGCAGTTTAGGATTCCGGCGGGACACAAACTACGAGCAGTACTTC,CASSLGFRRDTNYEQYF,TRBJ2-7,NA,TRBV12-3/TRBV12-4,many
TGTGCCAGCAGTTTGGAGGTAGCAGAAGCCTCTGAAGCTTTCTTT,CASSLEVAEASEAFF,TRBJ1-1,NA,TRBV7-8,NA
TGTGCCAGCAGCTTAGAACGGGTGAGGAGTCAGCCCCAGCATTTT,CASSLERVRSQPQHF,TRBJ1-5,NA,TRBV13,NA
TGTGCCAGCAGCCAAGATTGGGCCGGGACGAACACTGAAGCTTTCTTT,CASSQDWAGTNTEAFF,TRBJ1-1,NA,TRBV4-2,many
TGCAGTGCTAGAGATTTGCCCGAAAAGACAGTCTCCTACGAGCAGTACTTC,CSARDLPEKTVSYEQYF,TRBJ2-7,NA,TRBV20-1,many
TGTGCCAGCAGTTATGCCCGGGCCAGGGGGCGGATGGATGAGGGCTACACCTTC,CASSYARARGRMDEGYTF,TRBJ1-2,TRBD1,TRBV28,NA
TGCAGCGTTGACAGCGTACACAATGAGCAGTTCTTC,CSVDSVHNEQFF,TRBJ2-1,NA,TRBV29-1,many
TGTGCCAGCAGCCAAGAGGGTGGCCGTTCACCCCTCCACTTT,CASSQEGGRSPLHF,TRBJ1-6,NA,TRBV4-2,few
TGTGCCAGCAGTTTTACTAGCGCCGCCTACGAGCAGTACTTC,CASSFTSAAYEQYF,TRBJ2-7,TRBD2,TRBV28,NA
TGTGCCAGCAGTGAACTTGGGACAGGGTGGACTGAAGCTTTCTTT,CASSELGTGWTEAFF,TRBJ1-1,TRBD1,TRBV6-1,many
TGTGCCAGCAGTAGAACAGGTGCAAGCACAGATACGCAGTATTTT,CASSRTGASTDTQYF,TRBJ2-3,NA,TRBV6-2/TRBV6-3,few
TGTGCCAGCAGCTTAAGGTGGGAGGTCCAAGAGACCCAGTACTTC,CASSLRWEVQETQYF,TRBJ2-5,NA,TRBV7-9,many
TGTGCCAGCAGCATAAGACTGGGAGCCTCCTACGAGCAGTACTTC,CASSIRLGASYEQYF,TRBJ2-7,NA,TRBV11-2,once
TGCAGTGCACCCGAGGCAGGGCGCACCTACGAGCAGTACTTC,CSAPEAGRTYEQYF,TRBJ2-7,NA,TRBV20-1,few
TGTGCCAGCAGTTTAGCGGGAGCGGTCTCCTACAATGAGCAGTTCTTC,CASSLAGAVSYNEQFF,TRBJ2-1,TRBD2,TRBV28,NA
TGTGCCAGCAGCCGGTGGGGACTAGCGGGAGCTAACGCCTACAATGAGCAGTTCTTC,CASSRWGLAGANAYNEQFF,TRBJ2-1,TRBD2,TRBV11-2,many
TGCAGTGCTGAGGCCTACGGAATGGCCCCAGATACGCAGTATTTT,CSAEAYGMAPDTQYF,TRBJ2-3,NA,TRBV20-1,many
TGTGCCAGCAGTCCGGACAGGGTTTTTGAAAAACTGTTTTTT,CASSPDRVFEKLFF,TRBJ1-4,TRBD1,TRBV6-1,few